This T cell receptor (beta chain) was documented in a study of OX40 agonist ivuxolimab in advanced cancers. Across the study: The drug used for patients, ivuxolimab, was an agonistic anti-OX40 (CD134) antibody. Findings and limits, study-wide: Several nonresponders also turned out to have low normalized T-cell clonal expansion. Among expanded peripheral T cells, antigen specificity went undetermined.

The ends were cut back, 2 bases at V and 7 bases at J, with 5 bases in the middle. The CDR3 has 11 residues. CDR1 MNHEY and CDR2 SVGAGI come from the germline V gene. Repertoires were generated with immunoSEQ multiplex PCR, while TCRdb's copy carries only in-frame clones and drops some. The sample consists of about 36,000 clones, about 81% of them appearing once. For this clone: The antigen remains undetermined.

The chain uses TRBV6-5 and TRBJ1-2; D is uncertain. This TCR was recovered from an adult with an advanced solid tumor such as melanoma, head and neck, liver or kidney cancer. Sequences were derived from CD4+ or CD8+ T cells sorted from blood, sampled in a trial of the OX40 agonist ivuxolimab. The CDR3, as DNA: TGTGCCAGCAGTTACGGTCTTGGCTACACCTTC. It encodes CASSYGLGYTF.